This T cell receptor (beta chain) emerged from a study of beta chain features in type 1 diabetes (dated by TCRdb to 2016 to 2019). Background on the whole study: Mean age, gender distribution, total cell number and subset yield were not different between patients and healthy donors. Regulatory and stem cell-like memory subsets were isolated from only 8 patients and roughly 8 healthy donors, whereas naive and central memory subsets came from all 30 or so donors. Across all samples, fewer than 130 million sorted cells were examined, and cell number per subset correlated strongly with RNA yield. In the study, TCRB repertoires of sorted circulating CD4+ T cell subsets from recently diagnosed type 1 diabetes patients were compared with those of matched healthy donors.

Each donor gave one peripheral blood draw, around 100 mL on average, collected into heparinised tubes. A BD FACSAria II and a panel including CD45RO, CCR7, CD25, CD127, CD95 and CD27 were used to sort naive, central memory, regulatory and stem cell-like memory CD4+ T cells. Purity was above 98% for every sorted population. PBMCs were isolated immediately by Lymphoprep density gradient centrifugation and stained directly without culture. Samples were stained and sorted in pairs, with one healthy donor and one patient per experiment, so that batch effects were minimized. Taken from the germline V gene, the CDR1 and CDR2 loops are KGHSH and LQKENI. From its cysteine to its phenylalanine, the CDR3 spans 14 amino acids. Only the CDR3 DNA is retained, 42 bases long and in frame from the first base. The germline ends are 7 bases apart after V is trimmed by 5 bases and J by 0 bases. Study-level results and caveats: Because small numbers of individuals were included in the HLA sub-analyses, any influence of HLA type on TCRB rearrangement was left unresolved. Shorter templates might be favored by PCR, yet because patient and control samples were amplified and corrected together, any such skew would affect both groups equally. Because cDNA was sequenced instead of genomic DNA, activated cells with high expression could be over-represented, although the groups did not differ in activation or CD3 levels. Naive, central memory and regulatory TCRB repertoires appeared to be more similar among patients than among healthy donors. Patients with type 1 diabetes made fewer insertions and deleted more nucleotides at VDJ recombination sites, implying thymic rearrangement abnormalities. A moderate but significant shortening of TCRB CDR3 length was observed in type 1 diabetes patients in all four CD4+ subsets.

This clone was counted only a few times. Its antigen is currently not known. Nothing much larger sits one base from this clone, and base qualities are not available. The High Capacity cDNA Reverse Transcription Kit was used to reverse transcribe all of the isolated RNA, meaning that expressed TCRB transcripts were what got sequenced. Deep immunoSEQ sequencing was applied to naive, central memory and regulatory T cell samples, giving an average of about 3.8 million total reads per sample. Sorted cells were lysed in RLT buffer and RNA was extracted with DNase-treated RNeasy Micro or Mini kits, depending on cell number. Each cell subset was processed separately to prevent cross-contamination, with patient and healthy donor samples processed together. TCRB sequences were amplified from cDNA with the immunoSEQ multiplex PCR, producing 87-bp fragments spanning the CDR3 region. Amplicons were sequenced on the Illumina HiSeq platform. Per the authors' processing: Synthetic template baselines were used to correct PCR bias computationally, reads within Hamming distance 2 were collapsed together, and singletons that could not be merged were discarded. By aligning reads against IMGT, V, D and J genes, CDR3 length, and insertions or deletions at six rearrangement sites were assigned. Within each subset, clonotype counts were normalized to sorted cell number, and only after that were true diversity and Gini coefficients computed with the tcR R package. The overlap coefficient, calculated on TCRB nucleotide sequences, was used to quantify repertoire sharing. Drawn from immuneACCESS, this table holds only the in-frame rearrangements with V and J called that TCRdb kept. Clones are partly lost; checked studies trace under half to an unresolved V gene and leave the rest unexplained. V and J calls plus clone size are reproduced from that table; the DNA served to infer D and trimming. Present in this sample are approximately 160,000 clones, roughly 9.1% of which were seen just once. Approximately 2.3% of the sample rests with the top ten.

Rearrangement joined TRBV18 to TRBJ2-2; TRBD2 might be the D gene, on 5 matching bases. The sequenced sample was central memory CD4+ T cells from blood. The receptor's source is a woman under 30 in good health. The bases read TGTGCCAGCTCAAGCGGATCGAACACCGGGGAGCTGTTTTTT. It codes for CASSSGSNTGELFF.